This passage covers 3 T cell receptor beta chains from one sample sequenced in a study of T cells after yellow fever vaccination. In TCRdb, the 5' RACE reads were re-called with MiXCR into one record per CDR3 protein. The sample shows 200,000 to 300,000 distinct CDR3 sequences, around 6.7% of them seen only once. The sequencing used CD4+ T cells sorted from PBMCs, collected on the day of the yellow fever booster vaccination. Receptor source: a man aged 30-40 years who received the YFV17D yellow fever vaccine.

The genes are TRBV12-3 or TRBV12-4 and TRBJ2-5; 9 bases are shared with TRBD1. Unmatched junction bases numbered 7, after V lost 6 bases and J lost 2 bases. There are 15 residues in the CDR3. The CDR3 loop reads CASSQGTGKQETQYF. CDR3 in DNA: TGTGCCAGCAGCCAAGGGACAGGGAAACAAGAGACCCAGTACTTC.

This sequence joins TRBV12-3 or TRBV12-4 and TRBJ1-2; D unclear. The length of the CDR3 is 15 residues. V dropped 11 bases and J dropped 2 bases, with 21 bases sitting between them. The chain's CDR3 is CAGNLYRTGNYGYTF. In DNA form, the CDR3 reads TGTGCCGGCAACTTATACCGGACGGGGAACTATGGCTACACCTTC.

This chain uses TRBV29-1 with TRBJ2-7; D unclear. The V gene's germline CDR1 is SQVTM and CDR2 ANQGSEA. The CDR3 covers 15 residues. Trimming removed 1 base at V and 0 bases at J, with 13 bases between. The CDR3 DNA follows: TGCAGCGTTGAAGTAGGGCAGAAACTCTCCTACGAGCAGTACTTC. It codes for CSVEVGQKLSYEQYF.